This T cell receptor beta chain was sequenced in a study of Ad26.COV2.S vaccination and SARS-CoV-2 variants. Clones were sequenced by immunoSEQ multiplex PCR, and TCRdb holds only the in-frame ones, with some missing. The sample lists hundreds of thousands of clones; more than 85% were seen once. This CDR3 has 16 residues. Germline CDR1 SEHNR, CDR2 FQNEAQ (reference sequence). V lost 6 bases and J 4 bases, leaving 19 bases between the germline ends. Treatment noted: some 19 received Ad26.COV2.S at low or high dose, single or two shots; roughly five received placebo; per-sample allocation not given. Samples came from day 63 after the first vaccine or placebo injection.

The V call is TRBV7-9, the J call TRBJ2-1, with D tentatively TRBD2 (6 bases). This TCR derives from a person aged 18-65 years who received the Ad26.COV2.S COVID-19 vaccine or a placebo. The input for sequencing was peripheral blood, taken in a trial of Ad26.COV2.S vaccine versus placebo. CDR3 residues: CASSSPPLAEYNEQFF. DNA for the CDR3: TGTGCCAGCAGTTCTCCCCCCTTAGCGGAGTACAATGAGCAGTTCTTC.